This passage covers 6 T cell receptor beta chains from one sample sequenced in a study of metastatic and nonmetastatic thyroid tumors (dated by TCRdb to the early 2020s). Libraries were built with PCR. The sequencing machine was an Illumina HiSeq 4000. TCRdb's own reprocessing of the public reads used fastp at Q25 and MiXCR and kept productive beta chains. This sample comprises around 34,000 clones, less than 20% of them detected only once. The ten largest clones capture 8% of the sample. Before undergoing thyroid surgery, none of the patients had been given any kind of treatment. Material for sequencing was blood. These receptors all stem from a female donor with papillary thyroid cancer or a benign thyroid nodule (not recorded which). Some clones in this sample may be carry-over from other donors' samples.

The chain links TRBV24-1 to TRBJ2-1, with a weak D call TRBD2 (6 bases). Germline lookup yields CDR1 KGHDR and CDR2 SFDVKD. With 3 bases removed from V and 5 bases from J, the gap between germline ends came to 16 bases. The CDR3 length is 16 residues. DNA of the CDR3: TGTGCCACCAGTGATAGACTAGAGGGACCTCACAATGAGCAGTTCTTC. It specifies CATSDRLEGPHNEQFF.

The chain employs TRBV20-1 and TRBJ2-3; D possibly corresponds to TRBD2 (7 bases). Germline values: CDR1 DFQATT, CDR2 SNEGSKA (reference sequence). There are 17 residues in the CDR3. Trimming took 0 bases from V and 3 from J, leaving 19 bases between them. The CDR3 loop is CSARDCGEGGQTDTQYF. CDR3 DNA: TGCAGTGCTAGAGATTGTGGGGAGGGGGGGCAAACAGATACGCAGTATTTT.

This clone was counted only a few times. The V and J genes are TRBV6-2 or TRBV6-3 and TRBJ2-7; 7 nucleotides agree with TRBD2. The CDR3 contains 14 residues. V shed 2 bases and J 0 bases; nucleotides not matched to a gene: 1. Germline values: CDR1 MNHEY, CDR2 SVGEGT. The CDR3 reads CASSYGGVSYEQYF. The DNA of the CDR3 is TGTGCCAGCAGTTACGGGGGGGTCTCCTACGAGCAGTACTTC.

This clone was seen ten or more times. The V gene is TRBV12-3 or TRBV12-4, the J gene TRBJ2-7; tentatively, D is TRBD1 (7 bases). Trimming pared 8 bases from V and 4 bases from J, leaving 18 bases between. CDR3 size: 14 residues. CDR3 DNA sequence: TGTGCCAGCCAGACAGGGAGGATTGGTTACGAGCAGTACTTC. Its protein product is CASQTGRIGYEQYF.

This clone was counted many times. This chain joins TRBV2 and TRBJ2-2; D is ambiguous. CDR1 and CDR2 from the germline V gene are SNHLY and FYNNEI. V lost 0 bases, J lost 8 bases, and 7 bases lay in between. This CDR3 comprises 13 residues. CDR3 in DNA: TGTGCCAGCAGTGAAGCGGCAAGGGGGGAGCTGTTTTTT. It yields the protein CASSEAARGELFF.

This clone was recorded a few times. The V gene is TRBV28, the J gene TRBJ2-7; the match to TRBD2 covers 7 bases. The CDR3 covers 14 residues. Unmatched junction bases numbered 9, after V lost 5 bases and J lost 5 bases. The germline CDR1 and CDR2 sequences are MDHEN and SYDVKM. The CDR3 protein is CASSLREGRNEQYF. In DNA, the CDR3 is TGTGCCAGCAGTCTCAGGGAGGGGCGGAACGAGCAGTACTTC.